This TCR beta chain appears in the sequencing data of a study of control samples from healthy donors and cancer patients. This CDR3 is built from 12 residues. V lost 5 bases and J lost 6, with 9 bases in between. The table came from immunoSEQ multiplex PCR; TCRdb's copy has only in-frame clones and leaves some out. The sample consists of 40,000 to 55,000 clones, about 87% of them appearing once. The sample consisted of PBMCs. The chain uses TRBV12-3 or TRBV12-4 and TRBJ2-3, with D hard to call. The receptor was isolated from a woman aged 60-70 years with lung cancer. CDR3 in amino acids: CASSRRGDTQYF. DNA for the CDR3: TGTGCCAGCAGTCGACGTGGGGATACGCAGTATTTT.